Below are 5 T cell receptor beta chains sequenced from a single sample in a study of blood T cell repertoires in COVID-19. Here immunoSEQ multiplex PCR was the method, and the copy in TCRdb shows in-frame clones only, minus some. The data show about 32,000 clones, with around 86% seen just once and more than 5.5% held by the top ten. Input material: peripheral blood. These receptors all come from a woman older than 75 with active or convalescent COVID-19.

This chain uses TRBV29-1 with TRBJ2-3; D may be TRBD2 (7 bases). With 4 bases removed from V and 1 base from J, the gap between germline ends came to 15 bases. Germline assignment: CDR1 SQVTM and CDR2 ANQGSEA. This CDR3 contains 15 residues. The CDR3: CSVARRGPGTDTQYF. The CDR3 nucleotides are TGCAGCGTTGCCCGGCGGGGGCCGGGCACAGATACGCAGTATTTT.

The chain carries TRBV2 and TRBJ1-1; D is possibly TRBD1 (6 bases). The CDR3 is made up of 12 amino acids. Germline CDR1 reads SNHLY; CDR2 reads FYNNEI. The CDR3 nucleotides read TGTGCGAAGACTCAAACAGGGACTGAAGCTTTCTTT. Protein sequence: CAKTQTGTEAFF.

The chain couples TRBV6-5 to TRBJ1-1; TRBD1 matches at 9 bases. Germline assignment: CDR1 MNHEY and CDR2 SVGAGI. This CDR3 spans 16 amino acids. After removal of 3 bases from V and 1 base from J, the junction contained 6 bases not matched to a gene. CDR3 amino acids: CASSYLPGQGNTEAFF. DNA of the CDR3: TGTGCCAGCAGTTATCTTCCGGGACAGGGGAACACTGAAGCTTTCTTT.

V is TRBV12-5 and J is TRBJ2-1; 8 nucleotides match TRBD1. With V trimmed by 6 bases and J by 1 base, 8 bases remained unmatched. Per germline, CDR1 LGHNT and CDR2 FRNRAP. CDR3 size: 16 residues. CDR3 in DNA: TGTGCTAGTGGACCCGGCGACAGGGGATCCTACAATGAGCAGTTCTTC. Translating it yields CASGPGDRGSYNEQFF.

The chain uses TRBV7-2 and TRBJ2-5, with a tentative D call TRBD1 (5 bases). In germline, CDR1 is SGHTA, CDR2 FQGNSA. The CDR3 is made up of 13 amino acids. Trimming removed 4 bases at V and 7 bases at J, with 13 bases between. The CDR3 protein is CASSSQGGGTQYF. CDR3 in DNA: TGTGCCAGCAGCTCGCAGGGTGGCGGGACCCAGTACTTC.